This T cell receptor (beta chain) was sequenced in a study of CD8+CD57+ T cells in acquired aplastic anemia. Across the whole study: Yields of DNA that came from sorted CD4+ and CD8+ cells averaged about 3.3 ug.

This clonotype appeared a few times. Patients who underwent sequencing had shown CD8+CD57+ cell expansion by flow cytometry. V was shortened by 7 bases and J by 5 bases, with 11 bases between the two germline ends. Germline assignment: CDR1 SNHLY and CDR2 FYNNEI. CDR3 length: 12 residues. The template for TCR beta VDJ and CDR3 sequence profiling was genomic DNA. Each CDR3 protein is one row after TCRdb ran MiXCR on the reads. Of about 120,000 distinct CDR3 sequences in the sample, under 60% were seen once. Sequencing was carried out using sorted CD4+, CD8+, or CD8+CD57+ T cells (not recorded which) from PBMCs. The sequence was collected from a human donor with aplastic anemia. This chain links TRBV2 with TRBJ2-5; no firm D call. The CDR3 DNA is TGTGCCAGCATAACGCTGGGGGAGACCCAGTACTTC. Translating it yields CASITLGETQYF.